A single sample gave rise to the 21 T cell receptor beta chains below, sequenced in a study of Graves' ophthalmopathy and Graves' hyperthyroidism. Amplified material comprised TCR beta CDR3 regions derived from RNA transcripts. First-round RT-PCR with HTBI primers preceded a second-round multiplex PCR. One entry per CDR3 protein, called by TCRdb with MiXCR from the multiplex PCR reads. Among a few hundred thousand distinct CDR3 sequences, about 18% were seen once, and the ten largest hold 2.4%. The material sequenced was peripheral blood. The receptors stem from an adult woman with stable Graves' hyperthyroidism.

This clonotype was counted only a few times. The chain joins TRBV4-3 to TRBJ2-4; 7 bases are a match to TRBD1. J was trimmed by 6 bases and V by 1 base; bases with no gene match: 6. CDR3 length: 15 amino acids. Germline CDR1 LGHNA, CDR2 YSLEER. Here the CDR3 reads CASSQGLGGANIQYF. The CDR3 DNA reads TGCGCCAGCAGCCAAGGGTTAGGGGGCGCAAACATTCAGTACTTC.

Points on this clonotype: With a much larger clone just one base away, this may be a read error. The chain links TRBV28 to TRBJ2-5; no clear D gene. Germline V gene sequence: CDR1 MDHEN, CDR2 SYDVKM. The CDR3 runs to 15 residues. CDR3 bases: TGTGCCAGCACCTCGGACCCCCTGAGGCAAGAGACCCGGTACTTC. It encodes CASTSDPLRQETRYF.

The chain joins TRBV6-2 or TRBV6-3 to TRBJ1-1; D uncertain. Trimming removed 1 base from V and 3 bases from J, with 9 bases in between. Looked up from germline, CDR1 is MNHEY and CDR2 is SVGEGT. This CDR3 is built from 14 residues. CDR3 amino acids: CASSYLGSDTEAFF. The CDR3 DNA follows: TGTGCCAGCAGTTACTTAGGGAGCGACACTGAAGCTTTCTTT.

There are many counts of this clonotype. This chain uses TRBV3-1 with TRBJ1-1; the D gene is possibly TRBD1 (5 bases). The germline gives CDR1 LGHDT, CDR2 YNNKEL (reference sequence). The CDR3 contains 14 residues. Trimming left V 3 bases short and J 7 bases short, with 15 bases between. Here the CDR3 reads CASSQKQVSNEAFF. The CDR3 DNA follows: TGTGCCAGCAGCCAGAAACAGGTCTCGAATGAAGCTTTCTTT.

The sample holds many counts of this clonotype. CDR3 region: CASSEGGGQETQYF. The CDR3 region has the DNA TGTGCCAGCAGTGAAGGCGGAGGACAAGAGACCCAGTACTTC. The chain recombines TRBV6-1 with TRBJ2-5; possible D gene TRBD2, 5 bases. V was shortened by 1 base and J by 2 bases, with 8 bases between the two germline ends. This CDR3 has 14 residues. Germline lookup yields CDR1 MNHNS and CDR2 SASEGT.

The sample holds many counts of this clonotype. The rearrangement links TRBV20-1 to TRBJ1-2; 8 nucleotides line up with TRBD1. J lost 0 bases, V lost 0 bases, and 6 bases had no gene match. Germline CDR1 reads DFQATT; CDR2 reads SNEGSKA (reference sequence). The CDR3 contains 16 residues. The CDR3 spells CSARDLTTGANYGYTF. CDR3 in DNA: TGCAGTGCTAGAGATCTAACGACAGGGGCTAACTATGGCTACACCTTC.

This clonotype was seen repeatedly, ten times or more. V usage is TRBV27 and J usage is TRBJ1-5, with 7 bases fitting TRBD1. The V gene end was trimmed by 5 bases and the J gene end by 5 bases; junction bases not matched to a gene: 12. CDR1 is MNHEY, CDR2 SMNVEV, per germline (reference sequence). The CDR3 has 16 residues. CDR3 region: CASSPSAGQTYQPQHF. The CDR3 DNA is TGTGCCAGCAGTCCATCGGCGGGACAGACATATCAGCCCCAGCATTTT.

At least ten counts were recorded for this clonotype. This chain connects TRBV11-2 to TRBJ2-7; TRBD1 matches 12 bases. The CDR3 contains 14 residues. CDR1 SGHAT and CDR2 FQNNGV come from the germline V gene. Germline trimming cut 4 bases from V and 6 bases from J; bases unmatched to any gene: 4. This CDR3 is CASSSGTGGFEQYF. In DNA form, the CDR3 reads TGTGCCAGCAGCTCCGGGACAGGGGGCTTCGAGCAGTACTTC.

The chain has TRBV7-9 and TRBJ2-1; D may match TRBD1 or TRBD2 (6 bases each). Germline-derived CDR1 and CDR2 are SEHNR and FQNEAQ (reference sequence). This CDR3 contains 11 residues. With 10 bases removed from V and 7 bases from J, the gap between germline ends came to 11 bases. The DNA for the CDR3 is TGTGCCATCGGAGGGGGGAATGAGCAGTTCTTC. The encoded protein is CAIGGGNEQFF. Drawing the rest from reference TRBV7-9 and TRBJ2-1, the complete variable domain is DTGVSQNPRHKITKRGQNVTFRCDPISEHNRLYWYRQTLGQGPEFLTYFQNEAQLEKSRLLSDRFSAERPKGSFSTLEIQRTEQGDSAMYLCAIGGGNEQFFGPGTRLTVL.

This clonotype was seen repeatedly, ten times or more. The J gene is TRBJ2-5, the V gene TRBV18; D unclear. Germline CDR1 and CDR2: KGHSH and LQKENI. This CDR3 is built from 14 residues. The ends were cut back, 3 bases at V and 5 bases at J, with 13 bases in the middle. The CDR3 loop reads CASSPFTEEETQYF. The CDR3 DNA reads TGTGCCAGCTCACCGTTTACGGAAGAGGAGACCCAGTACTTC. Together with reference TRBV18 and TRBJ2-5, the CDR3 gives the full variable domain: NAGVMQNPRHLVRRRGQEARLRCSPMKGHSHVYWYRQLPEEGLKFMVYLQKENIIDESGMPKERFSAEFPKEGPSILRIQQVVRGDSAAYFCASSPFTEEETQYFGPGTRLLVL.

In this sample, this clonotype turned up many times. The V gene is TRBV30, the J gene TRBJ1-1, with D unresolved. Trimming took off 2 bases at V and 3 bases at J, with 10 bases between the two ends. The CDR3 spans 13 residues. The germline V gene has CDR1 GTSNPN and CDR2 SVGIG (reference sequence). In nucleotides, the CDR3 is TGTGCCTGGAGTAGGGAAGGGCACACTGAAGCTTTCTTT. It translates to CAWSREGHTEAFF.

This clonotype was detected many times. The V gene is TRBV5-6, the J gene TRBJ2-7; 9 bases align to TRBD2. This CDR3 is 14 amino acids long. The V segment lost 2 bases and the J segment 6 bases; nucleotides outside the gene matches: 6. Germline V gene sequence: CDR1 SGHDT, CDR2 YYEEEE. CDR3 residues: CASSFASGKGEQYF. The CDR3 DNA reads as TGTGCCAGCAGCTTCGCTAGCGGGAAGGGCGAGCAGTACTTC.

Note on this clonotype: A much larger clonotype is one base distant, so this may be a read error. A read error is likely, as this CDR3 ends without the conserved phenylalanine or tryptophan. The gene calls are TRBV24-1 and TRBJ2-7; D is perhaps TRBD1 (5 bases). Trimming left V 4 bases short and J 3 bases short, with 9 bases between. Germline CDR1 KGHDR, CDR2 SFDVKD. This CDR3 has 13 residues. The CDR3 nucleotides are TGTGCCACCAGTGAGGCAGGGAACTACGAGCAGTACCTC. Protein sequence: CATSEAGNYEQYL.

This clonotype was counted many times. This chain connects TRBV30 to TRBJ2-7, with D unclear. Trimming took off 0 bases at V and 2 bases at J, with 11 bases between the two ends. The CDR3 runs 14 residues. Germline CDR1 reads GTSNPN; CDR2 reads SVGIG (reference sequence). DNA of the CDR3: TGTGCCTGGAGTGTACGGGTGTTGCCCTACGAGCAGTACTTC. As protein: CAWSVRVLPYEQYF.

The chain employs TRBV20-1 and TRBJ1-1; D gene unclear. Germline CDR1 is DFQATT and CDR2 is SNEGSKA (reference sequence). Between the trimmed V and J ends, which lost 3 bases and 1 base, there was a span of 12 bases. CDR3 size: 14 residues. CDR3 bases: TGCAGTGCTAGTAGTAGTCAATCGAACACTGAAGCTTTCTTT. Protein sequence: CSASSSQSNTEAFF.

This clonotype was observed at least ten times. This chain's CDR3 is CASSDTPGWGANVLTF. Written as DNA, the CDR3 is TGTGCCAGCTCGGATACCCCAGGGTGGGGGGCCAACGTCCTGACTTTC. The chain links TRBV12-3 or TRBV12-4 to TRBJ2-6, with a weak D call TRBD1 (5 bases). This CDR3 comprises 16 residues. Trimming cost V 8 bases and J 4 bases, with 18 bases left between them.

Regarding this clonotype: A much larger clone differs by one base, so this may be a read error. CDR3 in DNA: TGTGGCAGCAGCCGAATTAGCGGGAGAATGAACGGGGAGCTGTTTTTT. As protein: CGSSRISGRMNGELFF. V is TRBV11-2 and J is TRBJ2-2; TRBD2 matches at 9 bases. Looked up from germline, CDR1 is SGHAT and CDR2 is FQNNGV. CDR3 size: 16 residues.

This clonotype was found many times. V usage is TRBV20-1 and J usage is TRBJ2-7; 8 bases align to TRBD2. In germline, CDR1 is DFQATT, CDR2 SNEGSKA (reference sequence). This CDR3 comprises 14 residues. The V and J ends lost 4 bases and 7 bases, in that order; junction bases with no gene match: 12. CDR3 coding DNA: TGCAGTGCTAAAGGACTAGCCCGGGGGAAAGAGCAGTACTTC. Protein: CSAKGLARGKEQYF.

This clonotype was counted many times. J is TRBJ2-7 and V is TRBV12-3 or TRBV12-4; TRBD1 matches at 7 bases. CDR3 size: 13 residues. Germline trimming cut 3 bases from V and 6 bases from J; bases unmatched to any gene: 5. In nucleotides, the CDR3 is TGTGCCAGCAGTTTGTGGTCAGGGGGCGAGCAGTACTTC. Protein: CASSLWSGGEQYF.

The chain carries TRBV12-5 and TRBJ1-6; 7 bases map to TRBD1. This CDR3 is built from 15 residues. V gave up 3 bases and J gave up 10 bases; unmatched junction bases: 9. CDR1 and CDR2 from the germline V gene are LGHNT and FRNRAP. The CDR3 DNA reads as TGTGCTAGTGGTTTCGCCGGACAGGTCCGATCACCCCTCCACTTT. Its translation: CASGFAGQVRSPLHF. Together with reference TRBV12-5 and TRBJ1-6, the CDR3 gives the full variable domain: DARVTQTPRHKVTEMGQEVTMRCQPILGHNTVFWYRQTMMQGLELLAYFRNRAPLDDSGMPKDRFSAEMPDATLATLKIQPSEPRDSAVYFCASGFAGQVRSPLHFGNGTRLTVT.

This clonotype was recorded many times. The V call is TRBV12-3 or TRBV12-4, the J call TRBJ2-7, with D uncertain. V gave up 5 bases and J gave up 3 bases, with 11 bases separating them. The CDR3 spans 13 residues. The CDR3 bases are TGTGCCAGCAGTCCAGGCTGGAACTACGAGCAGTACTTC. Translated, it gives CASSPGWNYEQYF.